This T cell receptor beta chain derives from a study of graft-versus-host responses after intestinal transplantation. Across the whole study: Each of the recipients got a multivisceral, liver-intestinal, or isolated intestinal transplant. Uniformly, recipients were administered anti-thymocyte globulin induction with subsequent tacrolimus and steroids for around three years. Broader study findings: Some GvH clones were seen earlier in gut or blood, suggesting intestinal origin. HvG clone declines early post-transplant were associated with peak circulating GvH levels.

Regarding this clone: Its antigen is not known.

The CDR3 is made up of 15 amino acids. V was pared by 0 bases and J by 9 bases, with 6 bases of the junction left unmatched. The germline gives CDR1 LGHNA, CDR2 YSLEER. The repertoire was sequenced with immunoSEQ multiplex PCR; TCRdb's copy has only in-frame clones and lacks some. The sample holds over 80,000 clones, about 90% seen once. Sequenced here: unstimulated CD8+ T cells sorted from spleen or lymph node cells, sampled before transplant. This sequence was found in a human donor who was the organ donor for an intestinal transplant. The genes are TRBV4-3 and TRBJ2-1; 9 bases line up with TRBD2. The CDR3 region is CASSQEGTSTVEQFF. DNA for the CDR3: TGCGCCAGCAGCCAAGAGGGGACTAGCACTGTTGAGCAGTTCTTC.